This T cell receptor (beta chain) was documented in a study of beta chain features in type 1 diabetes. On this clone: The antigen remains undetermined.

Investigators reverse transcribed all isolated RNA, so they sequenced expressed TCRB transcripts. Clones were read by immunoSEQ multiplex PCR, and TCRdb kept only the in-frame ones, dropping some. The sample yields hundreds of thousands of clones, around a sixth seen once. CD4+ cells of the naive, central memory, regulatory and stem cell-like memory types were sorted via CD45RO/CCR7/CD25/CD127/CD95/CD27. Findings and limits, study-wide: HLA effects on TCRB rearrangement stayed unresolved here. Patients with Type 1 diabetes showed moderately but significantly shorter TCRB CDR3s in all four CD4+ subsets. VDJ junctions from type 1 diabetes patients carried fewer insertions and larger deletions.

The V gene's germline CDR1 is SGDLS and CDR2 YYNGEE. This CDR3 spans 13 amino acids. Trimming stripped 4 bases from V and 1 base from J, with 8 bases between. Sample: naive CD4+ T cells from blood. The chain uses TRBV9 and TRBJ1-2; D unclear. This receptor was identified in a young man in good health. The CDR3 is CASSLQLNYGYTF. CDR3 DNA: TGTGCCAGCAGCCTACAGCTTAACTATGGCTACACCTTC. Full variable domain (missing parts from reference TRBV9 and TRBJ1-2): DSGVTQTPKHLITATGQRVTLRCSPRSGDLSVYWYQQSLDQGLQFLIQYYNGEERAKGNILERFSAQQFPDLHSELNLSSLELGDSALYFCASSLQLNYGYTFGSGTRLTVV.